Below are 4 T cell receptor beta chains sequenced from a single sample in a study of OX40 agonist ivuxolimab in advanced cancers. This table comes from immunoSEQ multiplex PCR, and its TCRdb copy is limited to in-frame clones, with some not included. Of about 35,000 clones listed, 80% to 95% are singletons. This specimen was CD4+ or CD8+ T cells sorted from blood, taken in a trial of the OX40 agonist ivuxolimab. These receptors came from an adult with an advanced solid tumor such as melanoma, head and neck, liver or kidney cancer.

The chain uses TRBV19 and TRBJ2-5; 15 positions match TRBD2. CDR1 is LNHDA and CDR2 is SQIVND in the germline V gene (reference sequence). J was trimmed by 4 bases and V by 3 bases; bases with no gene match: 6. CDR3 size: 17 residues. The CDR3 region is CASSMGTSGRMRETQYF. The CDR3 bases are TGTGCCAGTAGTATGGGGACTAGCGGGAGGATGCGAGAGACCCAGTACTTC.

The chain employs TRBV4-1 and TRBJ2-7; D may be TRBD2 (5 bases). V lost 1 base to trimming and J lost 4 bases, with 11 bases between them. This CDR3 is built from 14 residues. From germline, CDR1 is MGHRA and CDR2 YSYEKL. CDR3 in DNA: TGCGCCAGCAGCCAAGTAGCTAGCTCATACGAGCAGTACTTC. This translates into CASSQVASSYEQYF.

The CDR3 loop is CAISITGLSTDTQYF. For the CDR3, the DNA is TGTGCCATCTCGATTACAGGGTTGAGCACAGATACGCAGTATTTT. This chain links TRBV19 with TRBJ2-3, with D perhaps matching TRBD1 (6 bases). Trimming removed 10 bases from V and 0 bases from J, with 17 bases in between. The germline CDR1 and CDR2 sequences are LNHDA and SQIVND (reference sequence). The CDR3 consists of 15 residues.

This rearrangement joins TRBV6-5 to TRBJ1-5; no reliable D call. Germline lookup yields CDR1 MNHEY and CDR2 SVGAGI. V shed 5 bases and J shed 2 bases, with 10 bases lying between them. The CDR3 totals 14 residues. The CDR3: CASSDVRGNQPQHF. The CDR3, as DNA: TGTGCCAGCAGTGACGTTAGGGGCAATCAGCCCCAGCATTTT.